The clone carrying this T cell receptor beta chain was found once. The repertoire was sequenced with immunoSEQ multiplex PCR; TCRdb's copy has only in-frame clones and lacks some. Here the sample spans a few hundred thousand clones, 65% to 80% being singletons. The data belong to a study of shared clonotypes between healthy human individuals. The length of the CDR3 is 17 residues. Per germline, CDR1 SNHLY and CDR2 FYNNEI. The V end lost 6 bases, the J end lost 0 bases, and 18 bases lay between the germline ends. Sequencing was carried out using PBMCs. The receptor was isolated from a woman aged 40 to 50 in good health. Some clones in this sample may be carry-over from other donors' samples. J is TRBJ1-3 and V is TRBV2; D possibly corresponds to TRBD1 (5 bases). In DNA form, the CDR3 reads TGTGCCAGCAGCCCTCCGCCGGGACTCAGCTCTGGAAACACCATATATTTT. Translated: CASSPPPGLSSGNTIYF.